This TCR beta chain stems from a study of blood T cell repertoires in COVID-19. Original analysis: Estimates of nucleated cell counts were drawn from the amplification of reference gene primers. The protocol was immunoSEQ multiplex PCR, while the TCRdb copy is restricted to in-frame clones and leaves out a portion. That table furnishes V, J and clone size, whereas the DNA furnished D and trimming. The sample has 150,000 to 200,000 clones; nearly 80% are singletons. Germline assignment: CDR1 PRHDT and CDR2 FYEKMQ (reference sequence). This CDR3 region has 13 residues. V lost 1 base, J lost 1 base, and 4 bases lay in between.

The clonotype originates from a woman older than 75 with acute or convalescent COVID-19. The sequenced sample was peripheral blood. The V call is TRBV13, the J call TRBJ1-1, with D uncertain. CDR3 sequence reads: CASSLDWNTEAFF. The CDR3 DNA sequence: TGTGCCAGCAGCTTAGACTGGAACACTGAAGCTTTCTTT.